This T cell receptor (beta chain) was identified during a study of a mutant IDH1 vaccine in newly diagnosed glioma. Notes on this clone: Its matching antigen is unknown.

V was pared by 3 bases and J by 6 bases, with 12 bases between. CDR3 length equals 13 residues. Per germline, CDR1 SGDLS and CDR2 YYNGEE. Time point given: week 35, safety follow-up. Topical imiquimod accompanied each vaccine dose, which consisted of 300 ug of mutant IDH1 20-mer peptide. Profiling relied on immunoSEQ multiplex PCR, and the TCRdb table lists in-frame clones only, not all of them. This table has tens of thousands of clones, around nine tenths appearing once. The sequences come from PBMCs, collected from a glioma patient whose treatment included an IDH1 peptide vaccine. This clonotype was sampled from a man aged 25 to 45 with glioma. The chain couples TRBV9 to TRBJ1-1, with a weak D call TRBD1 (5 bases). CDR3 sequence: CASSAGVLPEAFF. CDR3 bases: TGTGCCAGCAGCGCGGGGGTGCTCCCTGAAGCTTTCTTT.